This T cell receptor beta chain was recorded in a study of human T cells and chemical hapten exposure. The library labeled individual cDNA molecules by adding unique molecular identifiers to them. TCRdb analysed the RACE reads with MiXCR anew, one entry per CDR3 protein. The top ten hold 2.6% of the sample, which has about 90,000 distinct CDR3 sequences, about 8.5% seen once. Time point given: pre-sensitization, week 0. Indicated treatment: therapeutic diphenylcyclopropenone sensitization with weekly scalp DPC. There are many counts of this clonotype. Here the sequenced sample was whole blood, taken in connection with sensitization to the hapten diphenylcyclopropenone (DPC). The TCR sequence derives from a middle-aged man with alopecia areata. Some clones in this sample may be carry-over from other donors' samples.

The CDR3: CSVVISNQPQHF. CDR3 DNA: TGCAGCGTTGTTATTAGCAATCAGCCCCAGCATTTT. V is TRBV29-1 and J is TRBJ1-5; D gene unclear. V gave up 4 bases and J gave up 0 bases, with 4 bases separating them. The germline gives CDR1 SQVTM, CDR2 ANQGSEA. The CDR3 runs to 12 residues. Complete variable domain (other parts from reference TRBV29-1 and TRBJ1-5): SAVISQKPSRDICQRGTSLTIQCQVDSQVTMMFWYRQQPGQSLTLIATANQGSEATYESGFVIDKFPISRPNLTFSTLTVSNMSPEDSSIYLCSVVISNQPQHFGDGTRLSIL.